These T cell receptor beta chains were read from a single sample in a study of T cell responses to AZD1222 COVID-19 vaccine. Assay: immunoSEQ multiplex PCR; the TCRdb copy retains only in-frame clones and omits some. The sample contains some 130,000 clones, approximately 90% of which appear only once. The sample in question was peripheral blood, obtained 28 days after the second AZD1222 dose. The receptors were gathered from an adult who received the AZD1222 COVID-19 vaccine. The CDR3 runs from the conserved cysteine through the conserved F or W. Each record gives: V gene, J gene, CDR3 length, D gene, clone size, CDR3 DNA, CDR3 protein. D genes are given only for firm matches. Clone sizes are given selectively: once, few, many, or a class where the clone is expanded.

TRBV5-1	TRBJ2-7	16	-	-	TGCGCCAGCAGCCTCCCCACCAGGGACTTAACCTACGAGCAGTACTTC	CASSLPTRDLTYEQYF
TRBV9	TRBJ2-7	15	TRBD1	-	TGTGCCAGCAGCGTCCTGGGACAGGCGTCCTACGAGCAGTACTTC	CASSVLGQASYEQYF
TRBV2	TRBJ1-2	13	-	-	TGTGCCAGCAGCAATCAGGGTTTAGGCGGCTACACCTTC	CASSNQGLGGYTF
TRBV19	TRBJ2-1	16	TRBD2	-	TGTGCCAGTTCGATGGGGAGGGCGCCTCCCTACAATGAGCAGTTCTTC	CASSMGRAPPYNEQFF
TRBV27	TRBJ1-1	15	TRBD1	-	TGTGCCAGCAGTTCCACGACAGGGAGCGTCACTGAAGCTTTCTTT	CASSSTTGSVTEAFF
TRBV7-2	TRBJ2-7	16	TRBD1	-	TGTGCCAGCAGCTTACGTTCCGGGACAGGGTACTACGAGCAGTACTTC	CASSLRSGTGYYEQYF
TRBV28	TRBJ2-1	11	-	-	TGTGCCACCAGAACTAGTACTGAGCAGTTCTTC	CATRTSTEQFF
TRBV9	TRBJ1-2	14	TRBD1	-	TGTGCCAGCAGCGTAGACAGGGGTCGGGGAGGCTACACCTTC	CASSVDRGRGGYTF
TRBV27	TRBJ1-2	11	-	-	TGTGCCAGCGGAAATAACTATGGCTACACCTTC	CASGNNYGYTF
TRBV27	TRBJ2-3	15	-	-	TGTGCCAGCAGTTCATCCAGGGCACTCACAGATACGCAGTATTTT	CASSSSRALTDTQYF
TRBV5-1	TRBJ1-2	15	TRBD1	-	TGCGCCAGCAGCTTGCGACAGGGGGAGTATGCTGGCTACACCTTC	CASSLRQGEYAGYTF
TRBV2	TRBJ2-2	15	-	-	TGTGCCAGCAGTGCATCCCCAGGGAACACCGGGGAGCTGTTTTTT	CASSASPGNTGELFF
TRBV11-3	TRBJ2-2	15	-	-	TGTGCCAGCAGGACCGAGGTAGTCGGCCCCGGGGAGCTGTTTTTT	CASRTEVVGPGELFF
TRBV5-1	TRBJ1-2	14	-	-	TGCGCCAGCAGCCCCCTTAGTGAGGGGGGTGGCTACACCTTC	CASSPLSEGGGYTF
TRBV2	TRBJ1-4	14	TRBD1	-	TGTGCCAGCAGCCGACAGGGGACTAATGAAAAACTGTTTTTT	CASSRQGTNEKLFF
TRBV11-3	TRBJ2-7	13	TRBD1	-	TGTGCCAGCAGCTTGGGACAGGGGGGCGAGCAGTACTTC	CASSLGQGGEQYF
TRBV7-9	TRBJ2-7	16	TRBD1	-	TGTGCCAGCAGCTTTGATACCGGACAGGGGGCGCCGGAGCAGTACTTC	CASSFDTGQGAPEQYF
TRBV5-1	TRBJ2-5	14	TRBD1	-	TGCGCCAGCAGCTTACAGGGGGCCTCGGAGACCCAGTACTTC	CASSLQGASETQYF
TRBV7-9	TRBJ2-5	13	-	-	TGTGCCAGCAGGCAATTAGACAGGGAGACCCAGTACTTC	CASRQLDRETQYF
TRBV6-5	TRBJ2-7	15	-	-	TGTGCCAGCCGCCGAGGGGCCCTCTTCTCCTACGAGCAGTACTTC	CASRRGALFSYEQYF
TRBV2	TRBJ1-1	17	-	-	TGTGCCAGCAGCCCCATCGGGGGGGTCAGGGTGAACACTGAAGCTTTCTTT	CASSPIGGVRVNTEAFF
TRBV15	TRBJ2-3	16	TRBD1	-	TGTGCCACCAGCGAACCCGGGACAGGGAGGGCAGATACGCAGTATTTT	CATSEPGTGRADTQYF
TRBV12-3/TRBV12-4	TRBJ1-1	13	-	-	TGTGCCAGCAGTTTAGGCAGGAACACTGAAGCTTTCTTT	CASSLGRNTEAFF
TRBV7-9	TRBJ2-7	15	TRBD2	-	TGTGCCAGCAGCTACCTAGCGGGAGTATCCTACGAGCAGTACTTC	CASSYLAGVSYEQYF
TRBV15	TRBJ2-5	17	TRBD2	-	TGTGCCACCAGCCCGTCTGTGGTGGTAGCGGGAGGTGAGACCCAGTACTTC	CATSPSVVVAGGETQYF
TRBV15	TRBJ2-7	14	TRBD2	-	TGTGCCACCAGCAGAGCAGCGGGGTCATACGAGCAGTACTTC	CATSRAAGSYEQYF
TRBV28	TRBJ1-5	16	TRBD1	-	TGTGCCAGCAGAAATTGGGGACAGGGAAGCAATCAGCCCCAGCATTTT	CASRNWGQGSNQPQHF
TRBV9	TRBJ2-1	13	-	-	TGTGCCAGCAGCGTGGGACTGGACAATGAGCAGTTCTTC	CASSVGLDNEQFF
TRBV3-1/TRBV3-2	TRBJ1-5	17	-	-	TGTGCCAGCAGTCTCCCCCCGGGGCCTGGTAGCAATCAGCCCCAGCATTTT	CASSLPPGPGSNQPQHF
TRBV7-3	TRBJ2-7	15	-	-	TGTGCCAGCAGCTTAAAGACAGCCCCATTCTACGAGCAGTACTTC	CASSLKTAPFYEQYF
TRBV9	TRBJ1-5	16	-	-	TGTGCCAGCAGCCCCGGTGGGTATGGGGGCAATCAGCCCCAGCATTTT	CASSPGGYGGNQPQHF
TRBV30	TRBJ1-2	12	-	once	TGTGCCTGGAGTTGGAGGCGTCTAGGCTACACCTTC	CAWSWRRLGYTF
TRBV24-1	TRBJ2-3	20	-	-	TGTGCCACCAGTGATCCTGGGGCGGGACCCAAGGTCCATTATACAGATACGCAGTATTTT	CATSDPGAGPKVHYTDTQYF
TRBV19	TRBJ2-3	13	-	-	TGTGCCAGTAGTTCGCTCAGCACAGATACGCAGTATTTT	CASSSLSTDTQYF
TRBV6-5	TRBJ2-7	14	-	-	TGTGCCAGCAGTTACTCGATTGCAGCCTACGAGCAGTACTTC	CASSYSIAAYEQYF
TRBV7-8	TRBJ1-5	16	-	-	TGTGCCAGCAGCTTAGGTCCCAGGGACAGCAATCAGCCCCAGCATTTT	CASSLGPRDSNQPQHF
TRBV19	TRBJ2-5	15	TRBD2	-	TGTGCCAGTAGTATACAGCGGGGGGGACAAGAGACCCAGTACTTC	CASSIQRGGQETQYF
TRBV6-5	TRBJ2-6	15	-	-	TGTGCCAGCAGAGAGGCGGGGTCTGGGGCCAACGTCCTGACTTTC	CASREAGSGANVLTF
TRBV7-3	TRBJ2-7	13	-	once	TGTGCCAGCAGCTTAAACCTGGGGTACGAGCAGTACTTC	CASSLNLGYEQYF
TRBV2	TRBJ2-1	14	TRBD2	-	TGTGCCAGCAGGGGGGTAGCGGGAGGAGGTGAGCAGTTCTTC	CASRGVAGGGEQFF
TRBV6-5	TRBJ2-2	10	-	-	-	CASTSGELFF
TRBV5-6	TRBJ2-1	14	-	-	TGTGCCAGCAGCTTTGGAGGTAGAAACAATGAGCAGTTCTTC	CASSFGGRNNEQFF
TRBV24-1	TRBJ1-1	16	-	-	TGTGCCACCAGTGTTCTGACCAGGGAGACGAACACTGAAGCTTTCTTT	CATSVLTRETNTEAFF
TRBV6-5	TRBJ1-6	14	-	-	TGTGCCAGCAGTTATCACATCTATAATTCACCCCTCCACTTT	CASSYHIYNSPLHF
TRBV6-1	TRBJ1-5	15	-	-	TGTGCCAGCAGTGAAGCCCTGTCGGGTTATCAGCCCCAGCATTTT	CASSEALSGYQPQHF
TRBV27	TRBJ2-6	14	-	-	TGTGCCAGCGGTCAGATCTCTGGGGCCAACGTCCTGACTTTC	CASGQISGANVLTF
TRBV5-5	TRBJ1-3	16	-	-	TGTGCCAGCAGCTTGGCGGAGACAGCAGACGGAAACACCATATATTTT	CASSLAETADGNTIYF
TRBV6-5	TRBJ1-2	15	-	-	TGTGCCAGCAGTCTCCGGGTCGTTTCTAACTATGGCTACACCTTC	CASSLRVVSNYGYTF
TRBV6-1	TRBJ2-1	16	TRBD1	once	TGTGCCAGCAGTGAACAAGCGGGACAGGGGGCAGATGAGCAGTTCTTC	CASSEQAGQGADEQFF
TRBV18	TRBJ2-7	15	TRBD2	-	TGTGCCAGCTCACCACCGGGACTAGAGATTTACGAGCAGTACTTC	CASSPPGLEIYEQYF
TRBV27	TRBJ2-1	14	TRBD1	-	TGTGCCAGCAGTCGCAAACAGGGGTGGAATGAGCAGTTCTTC	CASSRKQGWNEQFF
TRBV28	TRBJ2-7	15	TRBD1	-	TGTGCCAGCAGTACGACAGGGGCCAGCTCCTACGAGCAGTACTTC	CASSTTGASSYEQYF
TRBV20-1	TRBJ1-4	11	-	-	TGCAGTGCTAGAGCGACAGAAAAACTGTTTTTT	CSARATEKLFF
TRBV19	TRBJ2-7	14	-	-	TGTGCCACCCCACGGTCCGGGACAATCTACGAGCAGTACTTC	CATPRSGTIYEQYF
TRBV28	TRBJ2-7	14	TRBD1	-	TGTGCCAGCAGGCGGACAGGGGGGCCCTACGAGCAGTACTTC	CASRRTGGPYEQYF